One T cell receptor (beta chain) is described in this entry. Germline loops: CDR1 SGHRS, CDR2 YFSETQ. This CDR3 has 16 residues. V was pared by 4 bases and J by 0 bases, with 15 bases between. Original methodology: Reference gene primer amplification gave estimated nucleated cell counts. The protocol was immunoSEQ multiplex PCR, while the TCRdb copy is restricted to in-frame clones and leaves out a portion. Clone size and the V and J calls come from that table; the DNA yielded D and trimming. The sample gives roughly 100,000 clones, about three quarters of which show up once; around 19% is in the top ten. The entry originates in a study of blood T cell repertoires in COVID-19. Study-level background: Acute-phase and convalescent COVID-19 samples originated in the United States, Italy and Spain. From T cells, B-cell-depleted T cells, or PBMCs came the material, which was cDNA or gDNA.

The chain links TRBV5-1 to TRBJ2-3; D is possibly TRBD2 (5 bases). Sequencing input: peripheral blood. This TCR came from a woman between 70 and 85 years old with acute or convalescent COVID-19. CDR3 sequence: CASSPGSGMSTDTQYF. Here the CDR3 DNA reads TGCGCCAGCAGCCCGGGGAGTGGGATGAGCACAGATACGCAGTATTTT. Variable domain in full (rest from reference TRBV5-1 and TRBJ2-3): KAGVTQTPRYLIKTRGQQVTLSCSPISGHRSVSWYQQTPGQGLQFLFEYFSETQRNKGNFPGRFSGRQFSNSRSEMNVSTLELGDSALYLCASSPGSGMSTDTQYFGPGTRLTVL.